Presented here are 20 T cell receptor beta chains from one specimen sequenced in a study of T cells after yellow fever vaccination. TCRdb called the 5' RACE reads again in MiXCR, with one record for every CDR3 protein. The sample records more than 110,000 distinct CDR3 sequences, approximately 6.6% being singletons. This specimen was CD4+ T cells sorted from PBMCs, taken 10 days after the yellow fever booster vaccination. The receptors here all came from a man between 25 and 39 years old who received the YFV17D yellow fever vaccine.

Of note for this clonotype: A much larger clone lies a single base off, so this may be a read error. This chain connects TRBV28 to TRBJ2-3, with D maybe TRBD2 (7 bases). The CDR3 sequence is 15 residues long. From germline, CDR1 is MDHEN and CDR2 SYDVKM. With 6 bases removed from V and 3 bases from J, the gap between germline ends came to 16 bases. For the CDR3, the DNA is TGTGCCAGCAGCCCCCGGGGGGCGCTGACAGATACGCAGTATTTT. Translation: CASSPRGALTDTQYF.

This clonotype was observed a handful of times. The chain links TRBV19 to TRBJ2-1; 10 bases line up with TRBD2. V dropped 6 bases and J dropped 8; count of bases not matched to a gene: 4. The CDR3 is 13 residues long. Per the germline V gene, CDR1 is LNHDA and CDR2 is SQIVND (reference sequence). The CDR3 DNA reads TGTGCCAGTAGCCTAGCGGGAGATTATGAGCAGTTCTTC. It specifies CASSLAGDYEQFF.

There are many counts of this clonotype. The CDR3: CASSQEGGLARGEQFF. The DNA of the CDR3 is TGCGCCAGCAGCCAAGAGGGGGGACTAGCTAGGGGTGAGCAGTTCTTC. V is TRBV4-3 and J is TRBJ2-1, with 9 bases identical to TRBD2. The CDR3 is 16 residues long. After removal of 0 bases from V and 9 bases from J, the junction contained 9 bases not matched to a gene. Per germline, CDR1 LGHNA and CDR2 YSLEER.

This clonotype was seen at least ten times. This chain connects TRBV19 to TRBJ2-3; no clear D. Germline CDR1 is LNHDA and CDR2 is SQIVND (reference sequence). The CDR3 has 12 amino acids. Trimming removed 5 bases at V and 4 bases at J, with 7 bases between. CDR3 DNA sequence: TGTGCCAGTAGTCAGTGGGCAGATACGCAGTATTTT. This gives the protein CASSQWADTQYF.

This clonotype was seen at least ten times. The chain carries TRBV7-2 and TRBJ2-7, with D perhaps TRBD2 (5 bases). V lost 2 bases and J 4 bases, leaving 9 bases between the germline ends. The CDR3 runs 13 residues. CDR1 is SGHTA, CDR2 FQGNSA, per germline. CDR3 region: CASSLYGEYEQYF. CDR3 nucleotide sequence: TGTGCCAGCAGCTTATACGGGGAGTACGAGCAGTACTTC.

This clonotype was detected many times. The CDR3 nucleotides read TGTGCCAGCAGCCCCTTCCAGGAGACAAGCTACGAGCAGTACTTC. This encodes CASSPFQETSYEQYF. J is TRBJ2-7 and V is TRBV9; D is unclear. The CDR3 totals 15 residues. The ends were cut back, 4 bases at V and 3 bases at J, with 17 bases in the middle. CDR1 is SGDLS, CDR2 YYNGEE, per germline.

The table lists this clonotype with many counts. This CDR3 reads CASSLASGTDTQYF. The DNA for the CDR3 is TGTGCCAGCAGTCTCGCTAGCGGCACAGATACGCAGTATTTT. The V gene is TRBV12-3 or TRBV12-4, the J gene TRBJ2-3; the D gene is possibly TRBD2 (6 bases). Between the trimmed V and J ends, which lost 5 bases and 1 base, there was a span of 10 bases. This CDR3 comprises 14 residues.

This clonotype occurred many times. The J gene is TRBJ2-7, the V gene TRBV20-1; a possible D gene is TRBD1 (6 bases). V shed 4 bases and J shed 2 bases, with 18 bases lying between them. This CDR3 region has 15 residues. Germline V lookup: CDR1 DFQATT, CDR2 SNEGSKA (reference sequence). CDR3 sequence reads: CSATPSQGSPYEQYF. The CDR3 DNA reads TGCAGTGCTACCCCTAGCCAGGGGAGTCCCTACGAGCAGTACTTC.

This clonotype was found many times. The CDR3, as DNA: TGCGCCAGCAGCATTGGGACTAGCGGGTATACCAGCTACGAGCAGTACTTC. Translated: CASSIGTSGYTSYEQYF. The chain carries TRBV5-1 and TRBJ2-7, with 12 positions matching TRBD2. The CDR3 sequence is 17 residues long. The junction had 11 bases not matched to a gene; V was cut back by 4 bases and J by 3 bases. CDR1 is SGHRS, CDR2 YFSETQ, per germline.

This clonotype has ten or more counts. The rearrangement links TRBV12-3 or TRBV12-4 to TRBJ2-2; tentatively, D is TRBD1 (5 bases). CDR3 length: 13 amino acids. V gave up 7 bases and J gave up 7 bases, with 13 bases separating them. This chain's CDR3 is CASTRQTDGELFF. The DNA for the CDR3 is TGTGCCAGCACCCGACAGACCGACGGGGAGCTGTTTTTT.

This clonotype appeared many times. In DNA, the CDR3 is TGTGCCAGCAGCTTAGTCCCTCATAGGTTTACAGATACGCAGTATTTT. It encodes CASSLVPHRFTDTQYF. The chain has TRBV7-2 and TRBJ2-3; the D is unclear. The CDR3 consists of 16 residues. V was clipped by 1 base and J by 3 bases, with 14 bases between them. Germline assignment: CDR1 SGHTA and CDR2 FQGNSA.

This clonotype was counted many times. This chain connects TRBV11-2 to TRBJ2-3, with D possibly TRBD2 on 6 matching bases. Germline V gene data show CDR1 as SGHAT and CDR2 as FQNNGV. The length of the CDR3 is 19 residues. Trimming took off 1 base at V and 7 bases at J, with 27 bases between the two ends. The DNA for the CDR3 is TGTGCCAGCAGCTTAGGACCCTTTACTAGGACTACTAGTTCATATACGCAGTATTTT. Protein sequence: CASSLGPFTRTTSSYTQYF.

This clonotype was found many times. This CDR3 reads CSVAQTPRGGYTF. For the CDR3, the DNA is TGCAGCGTTGCCCAGACTCCTAGGGGTGGCTACACCTTC. The chain joins TRBV29-1 to TRBJ1-2, with D perhaps matching TRBD1 (5 bases). CDR3 size: 13 residues. The germline V and J ends were trimmed by 4 bases and 7 bases, with 16 bases remaining between them. Germline V CDR1 and CDR2: SQVTM, ANQGSEA.

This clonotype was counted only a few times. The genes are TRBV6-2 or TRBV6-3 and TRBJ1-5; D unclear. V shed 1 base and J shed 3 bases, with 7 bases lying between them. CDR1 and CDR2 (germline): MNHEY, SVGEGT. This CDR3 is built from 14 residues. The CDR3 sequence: CASSYLVSNQPQHF. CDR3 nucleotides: TGTGCCAGCAGTTACTTGGTTTCCAATCAGCCCCAGCATTTT.

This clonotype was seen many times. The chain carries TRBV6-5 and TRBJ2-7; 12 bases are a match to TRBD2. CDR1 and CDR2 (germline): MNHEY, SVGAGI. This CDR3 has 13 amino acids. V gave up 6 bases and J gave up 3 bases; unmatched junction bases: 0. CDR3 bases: TGTGCCAGCAGGACTAGCGGGGGCTACGAGCAGTACTTC. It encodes CASRTSGGYEQYF.

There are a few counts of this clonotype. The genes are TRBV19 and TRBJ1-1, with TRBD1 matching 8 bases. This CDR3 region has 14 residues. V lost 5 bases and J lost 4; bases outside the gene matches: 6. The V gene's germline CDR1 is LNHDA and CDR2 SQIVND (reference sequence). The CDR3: CASSDRGQGTEAFF. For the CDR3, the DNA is TGTGCCAGTAGTGACAGGGGCCAAGGCACTGAAGCTTTCTTT.

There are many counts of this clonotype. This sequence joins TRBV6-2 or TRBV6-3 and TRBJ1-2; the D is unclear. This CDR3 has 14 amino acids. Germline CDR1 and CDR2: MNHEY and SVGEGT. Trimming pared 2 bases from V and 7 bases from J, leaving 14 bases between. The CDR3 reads CASSYGSARTGYTF. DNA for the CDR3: TGTGCCAGCAGTTACGGGTCGGCCAGGACTGGCTACACCTTC.

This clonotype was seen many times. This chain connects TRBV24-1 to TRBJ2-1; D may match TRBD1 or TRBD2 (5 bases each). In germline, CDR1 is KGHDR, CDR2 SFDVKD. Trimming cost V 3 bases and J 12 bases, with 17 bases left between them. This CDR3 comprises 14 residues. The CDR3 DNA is TGTGCCACCAGTGATGCAACGAACCCTGGGGGGCAGTTCTTC. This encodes CATSDATNPGGQFF.

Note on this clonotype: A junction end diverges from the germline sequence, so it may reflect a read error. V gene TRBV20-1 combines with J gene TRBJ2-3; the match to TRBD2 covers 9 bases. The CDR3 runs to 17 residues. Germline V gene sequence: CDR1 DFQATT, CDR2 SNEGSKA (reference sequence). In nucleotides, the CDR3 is TGCTGTGCTAGAGGGCCTTATGGCGGGAGGGTTGGAGATACGCAGTATTTT. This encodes CCARGPYGGRVGDTQYF.

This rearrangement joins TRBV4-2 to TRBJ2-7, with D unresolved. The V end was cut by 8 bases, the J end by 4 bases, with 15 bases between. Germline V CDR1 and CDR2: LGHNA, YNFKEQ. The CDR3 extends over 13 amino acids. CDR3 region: CASGPGPIYEQYF. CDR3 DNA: TGTGCCAGCGGCCCCGGGCCCATATACGAGCAGTACTTC.